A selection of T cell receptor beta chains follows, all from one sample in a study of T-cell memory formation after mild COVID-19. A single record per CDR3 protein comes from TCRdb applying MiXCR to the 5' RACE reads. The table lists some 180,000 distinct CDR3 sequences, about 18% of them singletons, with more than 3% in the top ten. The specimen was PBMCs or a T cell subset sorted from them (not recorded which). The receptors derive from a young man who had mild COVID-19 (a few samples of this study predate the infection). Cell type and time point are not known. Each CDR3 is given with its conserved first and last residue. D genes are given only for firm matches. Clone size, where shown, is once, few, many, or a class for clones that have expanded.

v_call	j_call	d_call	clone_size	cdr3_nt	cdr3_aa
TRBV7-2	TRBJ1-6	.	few	TGTGCCAGCAGCTTAGCGACAGCGAGGGGGTCACCCCTCCACTTT	CASSLATARGSPLHF
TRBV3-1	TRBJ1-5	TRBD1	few	TGTGCCAGCAGCCCCAGACAGGGGACGGCTCAGCCCCAGCATTTT	CASSPRQGTAQPQHF
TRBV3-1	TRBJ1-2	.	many	TGTGCCAGCAGCCAGGGGAATGGCGGCTACACCTTC	CASSQGNGGYTF
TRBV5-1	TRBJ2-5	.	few	TGCGCCAGCAGCCGGGTCTTCCAACCAAAAGAGACCCAGTACTTC	CASSRVFQPKETQYF
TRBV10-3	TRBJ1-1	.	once	TGTGCCATCAGTGAGTCTGGGGACACTGAAGCTTTCTTT	CAISESGDTEAFF
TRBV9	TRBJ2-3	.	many	TGTGCCAGCAGCGTAGGGTCTACCACAGATACGCAGTATTTT	CASSVGSTTDTQYF
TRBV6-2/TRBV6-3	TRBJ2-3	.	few	TGTGCCAGCAGATTTCCCCCCACAGATACGCAGTATTTT	CASRFPPTDTQYF
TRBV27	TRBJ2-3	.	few	TGTGCCAGCAGTCCCCGATATATTGATACGCAGTATTTT	CASSPRYIDTQYF
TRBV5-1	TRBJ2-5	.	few	TGCGCCAGCAGCTTGGATCAGGGTACAGAGACCCAGTACTTC	CASSLDQGTETQYF
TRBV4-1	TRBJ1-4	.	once	TGCGCCAGCAGCCAGGCACAGGGCTCGGCTAATGAAAAACTGTTTTTT	CASSQAQGSANEKLFF
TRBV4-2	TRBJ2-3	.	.	TGTGCCAGCAGCCAAGAGGCTAGCGACACAGATACGCAGTATTTT	CASSQEASDTDTQYF
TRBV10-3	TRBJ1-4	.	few	TGTGCCATCAGTGAGTCCCTCGGGGAAAAACTGTTTTTT	CAISESLGEKLFF
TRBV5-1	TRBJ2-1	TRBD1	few	TGCGCCAGCAGTTCTGCCGGGACAGGGTACGATGAGCAGTTCTTC	CASSSAGTGYDEQFF
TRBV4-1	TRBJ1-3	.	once	TGCGCCAGCAGCCGGGGCTCAGCTGGAAACACCATATATTTT	CASSRGSAGNTIYF
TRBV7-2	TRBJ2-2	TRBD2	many	TGTGCCAGCAGTCCACCAGGACTAGCGAACACCGGGGAGCTGTTTTTT	CASSPPGLANTGELFF
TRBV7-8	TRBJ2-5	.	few	TGTGCCAGCAGCCCAACGAGGGGGTGGAGGACCCAGTACTTC	CASSPTRGWRTQYF
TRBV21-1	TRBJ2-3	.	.	TGTGCCAGCAGCACGACGACTAGGATGAGCACAGATACGCAGTATTTT	CASSTTTRMSTDTQYF
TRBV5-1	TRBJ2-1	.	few	TGCGCCAGCAGCTTGGGGCGGGGAACAAGAAATGAGCAGTTCTTC	CASSLGRGTRNEQFF
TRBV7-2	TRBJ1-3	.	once	TGTGCCAGCAGCTCCCTAGGGGCTCCTGGAAACACCATATATTTT	CASSSLGAPGNTIYF
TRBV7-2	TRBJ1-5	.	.	TGTGCCAGCAGCGCTACCATGGAGATCGCGCCCCAGCATTTT	CASSATMEIAPQHF
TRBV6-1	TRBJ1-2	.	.	TGTGCCAGCAGCGAAATACAGGGCCGGGGAGGCTACACCTTC	CASSEIQGRGGYTF
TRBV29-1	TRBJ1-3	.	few	TGCAGCGTGGAGACAGACGTCTCTGGAAACACCATATATTTT	CSVETDVSGNTIYF
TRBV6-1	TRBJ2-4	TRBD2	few	TGTGCCAGCAGTGACACGGGGGGAAACATTCAGTACTTC	CASSDTGGNIQYF
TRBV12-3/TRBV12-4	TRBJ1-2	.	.	TGTGCCAGTTCTCGGGACCGATCTAACTATGGCTACACCTTC	CASSRDRSNYGYTF
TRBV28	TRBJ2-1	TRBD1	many	TGTGCCAGCAGTTCCTGGACAGGGGGTTTCAATGAGCAGTTCTTC	CASSSWTGGFNEQFF
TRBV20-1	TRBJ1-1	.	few	TGCAGTGCTAGAGATGGGGGTCGTACTGAAGCTTTCTTT	CSARDGGRTEAFF
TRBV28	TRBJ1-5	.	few	TGTGCCAGCAGTTTAACCGGGAACAGGGTAAATAGGGAGAGCAATCAGCCCCAGCATTTT	CASSLTGNRVNRESNQPQHF
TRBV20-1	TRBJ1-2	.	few	TGCAGTGGTGGAGGGCTGGCTGGCTACACCTTC	CSGGGLAGYTF
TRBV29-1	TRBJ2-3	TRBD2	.	TGCAGCGTTGATCGGCGGGGGGCCGGAGATACGCAGTATTTT	CSVDRRGAGDTQYF
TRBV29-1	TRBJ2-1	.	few	TGCAGCGTCGACAGGCACAATGAGCAGTTCTTC	CSVDRHNEQFF
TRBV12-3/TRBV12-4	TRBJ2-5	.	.	TGTGCCAGCTGCAGGGGGGGCTCTCAAGAGACCCAGTACTTC	CASCRGGSQETQYF
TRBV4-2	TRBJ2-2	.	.	TGTGCCAGCAGCCAAGCGGGACTGCTGAACACCGGGGAGCTGTTTTTT	CASSQAGLLNTGELFF
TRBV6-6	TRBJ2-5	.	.	TGTGCCAGCACCCAAGGAGGGGAGACCCAGTACTTC	CASTQGGETQYF
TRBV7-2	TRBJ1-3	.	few	TGTGCCAGCAGCTTTTCCAGCGGACAGTATCTATATTTT	CASSFSSGQYLYF
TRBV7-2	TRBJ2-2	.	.	TGTGCCAGCAGCTTCTTTCGCTCTGGGCTGTTTTTT	CASSFFRSGLFF
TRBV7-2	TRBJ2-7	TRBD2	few	TGTGCCAGCAGCCGTGTCCTAGCGGGGGCCACCCCCTACGAGCAGTACTTC	CASSRVLAGATPYEQYF
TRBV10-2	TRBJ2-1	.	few	TGCGCCAGCAGTGAGGCTCTCGGTGAGCAGTTCTTC	CASSEALGEQFF
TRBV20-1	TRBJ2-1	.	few	TGCAGTGCTAGAGAGTTCCGGTACTCCTACAATGAGCAGTTCTTC	CSAREFRYSYNEQFF
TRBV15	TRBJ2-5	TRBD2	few	TGTGCCACCAGCAGAGTTCCCCAGCGGGACGCGGAGACCCAGTACTTC	CATSRVPQRDAETQYF
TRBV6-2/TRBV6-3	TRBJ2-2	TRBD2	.	TGTGCCAGCAGTTACTGGGGGACTACCCTCGGCGGGGAGCTGTTTTTT	CASSYWGTTLGGELFF
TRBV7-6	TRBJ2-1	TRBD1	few	TGTGCCAGCAGTCCGGACAGGGCCACCTACAATGAGCAGTTCTTC	CASSPDRATYNEQFF
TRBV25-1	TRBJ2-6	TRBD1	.	TGTGCCAGCAGTGACTCCATAACAGGGGCTGGGGCCAACGTCCTGACTTTC	CASSDSITGAGANVLTF
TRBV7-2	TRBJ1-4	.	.	TGTGCCAGCAGCTTAGTTCGGGGGGCGGATGAAAAACTGTTTTTT	CASSLVRGADEKLFF
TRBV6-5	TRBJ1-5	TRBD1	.	TGTGCCAGCAGTTACTCGGGCAGGGGGTATGATCAGCCCCAGCATTTT	CASSYSGRGYDQPQHF
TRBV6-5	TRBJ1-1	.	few	TGTGCCAGCAGCACCGGGACAAATGTGGGCACTGAAGCTTTCTTT	CASSTGTNVGTEAFF
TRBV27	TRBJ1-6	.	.	TGTGCCAGCAGTTCACAGGGCCCAAGATCACCCCTACACTTT	CASSSQGPRSPLHF
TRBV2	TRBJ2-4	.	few	TGTGCCAGCAGTGATTTCCTTCAGTACTTC	CASSDFLQYF
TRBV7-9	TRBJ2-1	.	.	TGTGCCAGCAGCGGCAGCGGTGGCAATGAGCAGTTCTTC	CASSGSGGNEQFF
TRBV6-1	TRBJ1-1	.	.	TGTGCCAGCAGTTACCGGGACCCGGGGCAGGGAGCTTTCTTT	CASSYRDPGQGAFF
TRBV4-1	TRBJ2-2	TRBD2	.	TGCGCCAGCAGCCAAGATTCAGCGGGGGGGCCAAGGGAGCTGTTTTTT	CASSQDSAGGPRELFF
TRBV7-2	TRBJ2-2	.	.	TGTGCCAGCAGCCCCGGGACCCACACCGGGGAGCTGTTTTTT	CASSPGTHTGELFF
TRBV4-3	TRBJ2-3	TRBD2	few	TGCGCCAGCAGCCGACAAGCGGGGCTCGGGGCAGATACGCAGTATTTT	CASSRQAGLGADTQYF
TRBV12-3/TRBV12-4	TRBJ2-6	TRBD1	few	TGTGCCAGCAGAACCGGGACAGGACTCTCTGGGGCCAACGTCCTGACTTTC	CASRTGTGLSGANVLTF
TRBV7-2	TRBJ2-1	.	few	TGTGCCAGCAGCGTCCAGAGATTGACCCCCTACAATGAGCAGTTCTTC	CASSVQRLTPYNEQFF
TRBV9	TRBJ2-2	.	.	TGTGCCAGCAGCGTAGGTGGGAGCACCGGAGAGCTGTTTTTT	CASSVGGSTGELFF
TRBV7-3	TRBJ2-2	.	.	TGTGCCAGCAGCCCGACGGCGGCTCTGCGGGGGGAGCTGTTTTTT	CASSPTAALRGELFF
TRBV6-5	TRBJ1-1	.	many	TGTGCCAGCAGTTACTCGAGACCGGGTCTGAACACTGAAGCTTTCTTT	CASSYSRPGLNTEAFF